The clone carrying this T cell receptor beta chain appeared many times. Its specificity is not known. The length of the CDR3 is 15 residues. V gave up 1 base and J gave up 7 bases; unmatched junction bases: 6. Germline lookup yields CDR1 SGHVS and CDR2 FQNEAQ. The data were taken from a study of T cell repertoires in cytomegalovirus infection. Study details: Public TCR beta signatures were indicative of both CMV infection and a matching HLA type.

From the reads, TCRdb called clonotypes with MiXCR, one entry per CDR3 protein. The sample consists of more than 75,000 distinct CDR3 sequences, more than 3.5% of them appearing once. Study-level results: Ex vivo responses were dominated by HLA-C-restricted CMV-specific TCR beta clonotypes. Public TCR beta family frequency separated CMV-and-HLA carriers, including in an independent cohort.

The chain recombines TRBV7-8 with TRBJ2-1; 8 bases are a match to TRBD2. This receptor was identified in a human donor in good health (CMV status not recorded). Some clones in this sample may be carry-over from other donors' samples. The sample comprised PBMCs. The CDR3 DNA reads as TGTGCCAGCAGCTTAGGGACTAGCCTGCAGAATGAGCAGTTCTTC. Translation: CASSLGTSLQNEQFF.